Below, 20 T cell receptor beta chains from the same sample are listed, as sequenced in a study of human T cells and chemical hapten exposure. Time point noted: patch test 1, 2 weeks after DPC sensitization. The treatment was: therapeutic diphenylcyclopropenone sensitization with weekly scalp DPC. TCRdb re-called the RACE reads with MiXCR, one entry per CDR3 protein. The profile shows 100,000 to 150,000 distinct CDR3 sequences, roughly 13% of them singletons. The material sequenced was whole blood, taken in connection with sensitization to the hapten diphenylcyclopropenone (DPC). These receptors all come from a man between 18 and 29 years old with alopecia areata. Some clones in this sample may be carry-over from other donors' samples.

In this sample, this clonotype turned up many times. The gene calls are TRBV7-2 and TRBJ2-5; 9 bases align to TRBD1. Germline V gene data show CDR1 as SGHTA and CDR2 as FQGNSA. The CDR3 totals 14 residues. V lost 5 bases and J lost 1; bases outside the gene matches: 2. Here the CDR3 reads CASSLDRGQETQYF. CDR3 nucleotide sequence: TGTGCCAGCAGCCTGGACAGGGGCCAAGAGACCCAGTACTTC.

The chain has TRBV5-4 and TRBJ1-5; D is unresolved. CDR1 is SGHNT and CDR2 is YYREEE in the germline V gene (reference sequence). The V gene lost 6 bases and the J gene lost 9 bases, with 7 bases spanning the gap. The CDR3 covers 10 residues. Here the CDR3 DNA reads TGTGCCAGCACCCTGGCGCCCCAGCATTTT. This gives the protein CASTLAPQHF.

This clonotype was detected a few times. The chain links TRBV6-2 or TRBV6-3 to TRBJ2-1, with 10 bases identical to TRBD1. The V gene's germline CDR1 is MNHEY and CDR2 SVGEGT. Germline trimming cut 9 bases from V and 7 bases from J; bases unmatched to any gene: 3. This CDR3 contains 12 residues. The CDR3 is CASSGQGNEQFF. For the CDR3, the DNA is TGTGCCAGTTCGGGACAGGGGAATGAGCAGTTCTTC.

This clonotype was detected only a few times. The gene calls are TRBV20-1 and TRBJ1-2, with D hard to call. CDR1 and CDR2 (germline): DFQATT, SNEGSKA (reference sequence). The CDR3 extends over 12 amino acids. V lost 7 bases and J 4 bases, leaving 13 bases between the germline ends. This chain's CDR3 is CSVSRDFYGYTF. For the CDR3, the DNA is TGCAGTGTTTCCCGAGATTTCTATGGCTACACCTTC.

The chain uses TRBV7-9 and TRBJ1-1; the match to TRBD1 covers 7 bases. This CDR3 is 15 amino acids long. Germline loops: CDR1 SEHNR, CDR2 FQNEAQ (reference sequence). The junction had 8 bases not matched to a gene; V was cut back by 3 bases and J by 4 bases. The DNA for the CDR3 is TGTGCCAGCAGCTTCCCGACAGGGTTAGCCACTGAAGCTTTCTTT. This encodes CASSFPTGLATEAFF.

V is TRBV20-1 and J is TRBJ1-5, with D unresolved. The CDR3 totals 17 residues. The germline V gene encodes CDR1 DFQATT and CDR2 SNEGSKA (reference sequence). The germline V and J ends were trimmed by 2 bases and 0 bases, with 17 bases remaining between them. The DNA for the CDR3 is TGCAGTGCTAGATCCCAATCTGGGTTTACTAGCAATCAGCCCCAGCATTTT. Amino acids: CSARSQSGFTSNQPQHF.

V is TRBV11-2 and J is TRBJ1-2; 7 bases are a match to TRBD1. Germline V lookup: CDR1 SGHAT, CDR2 FQNNGV. The CDR3 spans 15 residues. J gave up 7 bases and V 4 bases, and 12 bases lay outside the gene matches. CDR3 sequence (DNA): TGTGCCAGCAGCTCCCCGGGGAGGGGGCGGTCTGGCTACACCTTC. It specifies CASSSPGRGRSGYTF.

This clonotype has more than one count but fewer than ten. This rearrangement joins TRBV7-9 to TRBJ2-5, with TRBD2 as a possible D gene (5 bases). Germline V CDR1 and CDR2: SEHNR, FQNEAQ (reference sequence). This CDR3 region has 14 residues. Trimming took off 1 base at V and 5 bases at J, with 11 bases between the two ends. The CDR3 bases are TGTGCCAGCAGCTTAGTCCGTCGAGGGGAGACCCAGTACTTC. Translation gives CASSLVRRGETQYF.

The CDR3 DNA follows: TGTGCCAGCAGCCCCCGGGACAGCCCCTACGAGCAGTACTTC. Translating it yields CASSPRDSPYEQYF. The rearrangement joins TRBV9 to TRBJ2-7, with 7 bases aligning to TRBD1. The CDR3 has 14 amino acids. Trimming removed 4 bases from V and 2 bases from J; junction bases left unmatched: 6. Germline V gene data show CDR1 as SGDLS and CDR2 as YYNGEE.

This clonotype was picked up a small number of times. The genes are TRBV27 and TRBJ2-3; unclear D gene. The CDR3 totals 12 residues. CDR1 and CDR2 (germline): MNHEY, SMNVEV (reference sequence). The CDR3 sequence is CGVSGPLGTQYF. CDR3 DNA sequence: TGTGGCGTGTCGGGCCCTCTCGGTACGCAGTATTTT.

The gene calls are TRBV6-5 and TRBJ2-1, with 13 bases fitting TRBD2. With V trimmed by 5 bases and J by 8 bases, 6 bases remained unmatched. Germline values: CDR1 MNHEY, CDR2 SVGAGI. This CDR3 has 15 residues. This CDR3 reads CASSQGTSGKDEQFF. CDR3 DNA: TGTGCCAGCAGTCAAGGGACTAGCGGGAAGGATGAGCAGTTCTTC.

This clonotype was detected only a few times. This chain joins TRBV10-1 and TRBJ2-3, with D perhaps TRBD2 (7 bases). V was clipped by 4 bases and J by 3 bases, with 14 bases between them. This CDR3 contains 15 residues. Germline CDR1 and CDR2: WNHNN and SYGVQD (reference sequence). The CDR3 bases are TGCGCCAGCAGTGTCCGCGGGGGCTGGACAGATACGCAGTATTTT. Its translation is CASSVRGGWTDTQYF.

The chain has TRBV18 and TRBJ2-1; tentative D call: TRBD1 (6 bases). Looked up from germline, CDR1 is KGHSH and CDR2 is LQKENI. The CDR3 length is 13 residues. Between the trimmed V and J ends, which lost 4 bases and 4 bases, there was a span of 8 bases. The CDR3: CASSRGQYNEQFF. CDR3 bases: TGTGCCAGCTCACGAGGACAGTACAATGAGCAGTTCTTC.

This clonotype was detected only a few times. The chain has TRBV6-1 and TRBJ1-1; maybe TRBD1 (5 bases). V gave up 2 bases and J gave up 0 bases, with 16 bases separating them. Looked up from germline, CDR1 is MNHNS and CDR2 is SASEGT. The CDR3 contains 17 residues. The CDR3 spells CASSEPRTIIMNTEAFF. CDR3 nucleotides: TGTGCCAGCAGTGAACCAAGGACAATCATAATGAACACTGAAGCTTTCTTT.

The rearrangement joins TRBV9 to TRBJ2-6; unclear D gene. V shed 3 bases and J shed 0 bases, with 4 bases lying between them. Germline V gene lookup returns CDR1 SGDLS and CDR2 YYNGEE. CDR3 size: 14 residues. CDR3 residues: CASSANSGANVLTF. Written as DNA, the CDR3 is TGTGCCAGCAGCGCGAACTCTGGGGCCAACGTCCTGACTTTC.

This clonotype turned up a few times. The chain uses TRBV5-1 and TRBJ2-5; D might be TRBD1 or TRBD2, each matching 5 bases. Trimming stripped 1 base from V and 3 bases from J, with 7 bases between. In germline, CDR1 is SGHRS, CDR2 YFSETQ. This CDR3 has 13 residues. CDR3 sequence (DNA): TGCGCCAGCAGCTTGAGGGACGAAGAGACCCAGTACTTC. Its protein is CASSLRDEETQYF.

This clonotype was seen only a few times. The chain is built from TRBV20-1 and TRBJ1-4, with TRBD1 as a possible D gene (5 bases). The V and J ends lost 6 bases and 4 bases respectively, with 21 bases between them. Germline assignment: CDR1 DFQATT and CDR2 SNEGSKA (reference sequence). The CDR3 consists of 16 residues. The DNA for the CDR3 is TGCAGTGCATACCACCGGGACGGCGTCCATAATGAAAAACTGTTTTTT. It yields the protein CSAYHRDGVHNEKLFF.

A few counts support this clonotype. In DNA form, the CDR3 reads TGTGCCAGCAGTTACTCGATGTTGGGGGGTTCATTCGAGCAGTACGTC. Its protein product is CASSYSMLGGSFEQYV. The rearrangement links TRBV6-2 or TRBV6-3 to TRBJ2-7, with D tentatively TRBD2 (6 bases). V was cut by 0 bases and J by 6 bases, with 18 bases left in between. Germline V gives CDR1 MNHEY, CDR2 SVGEGT. The CDR3 extends over 16 amino acids.

The chain employs TRBV2 and TRBJ1-3, with D unresolved. The CDR3 runs 14 residues. V was pared by 7 bases and J by 2 bases, with 12 bases between. Germline CDR1 is SNHLY and CDR2 is FYNNEI. CDR3 coding DNA: TGTGCCAGCATTAGGGCCCCCGCTGGAAACACCATATATTTT. Protein product: CASIRAPAGNTIYF.

This clonotype was observed a few times. The genes are TRBV6-2 or TRBV6-3 and TRBJ1-4; the D is unclear. Germline-derived CDR1 and CDR2 are MNHEY and SVGEGT. This CDR3 contains 14 residues. Trimming cost V 6 bases and J 5 bases, with 13 bases left between them. The CDR3 loop reads CASRDGRANEKLFF. The CDR3 DNA reads TGTGCCAGCAGGGACGGGCGAGCGAATGAAAAACTGTTTTTT.